Below, 27 T cell receptor beta chains from the same sample are listed, as sequenced in a study of identical twins. TCRdb analysed the 5' RACE reads with MiXCR anew, one entry per CDR3 protein. The sample includes 550,000 to 700,000 distinct CDR3 sequences, approximately 21% of them seen just once. The sample was also linked to a second study, of T cells expressing NK-cell markers.

Sequencing used PBMCs. These receptors were obtained from a woman between 18 and 30 years old in good health.

This clonotype was observed at least ten times. The chain employs TRBV20-1 and TRBJ2-7; D may be TRBD2 (5 bases). V dropped 6 bases and J dropped 2 bases, with 11 bases sitting between them. CDR1 is DFQATT and CDR2 is SNEGSKA in the germline V gene (reference sequence). The CDR3 extends over 12 amino acids. For the CDR3, the DNA is TGCAGTGCAATGTGGGGAGCCTACGAGCAGTACTTC. It translates to CSAMWGAYEQYF.

This chain joins TRBV4-3 and TRBJ2-7, with 10 bases identical to TRBD2. Germline V gene sequence: CDR1 LGHNA, CDR2 YSLEER. J gave up 0 bases and V 1 base, and 3 bases lay outside the gene matches. The CDR3 contains 16 residues. CDR3 loop: CASSQGTSGVSYEQYF. Written as DNA, the CDR3 is TGCGCCAGCAGCCAAGGCACTAGCGGGGTCTCCTACGAGCAGTACTTC.

The chain couples TRBV12-3 or TRBV12-4 to TRBJ1-1; tentative D call: TRBD1 (5 bases). Trimming removed 6 bases at V and 4 bases at J, with 15 bases between. This CDR3 spans 14 amino acids. Written as DNA, the CDR3 is TGTGCCAGCAGCACCGGGACTCCATTCACTGAAGCTTTCTTT. Protein product: CASSTGTPFTEAFF.

This clonotype was counted ten times or more. The V and J genes are TRBV7-2 and TRBJ2-5; D is perhaps TRBD1 (5 bases). V was shortened by 4 bases and J by 3 bases, with 12 bases between the two germline ends. Germline lookup yields CDR1 SGHTA and CDR2 FQGNSA. There are 14 residues in the CDR3. This chain's CDR3 is CASSYNRNEETQYF. The CDR3 DNA reads as TGTGCCAGCAGCTATAACAGGAACGAAGAGACCCAGTACTTC. The full variable domain, its missing parts supplied by reference TRBV7-2 and TRBJ2-5, is GAGVSQSPSNKVTEKGKDVELRCDPISGHTALYWYRQSLGQGLEFLIYFQGNSAPDKSGLPSDRFSAERTGGSVSTLTIQRTQQEDSAVYLCASSYNRNEETQYFGPGTRLLVL.

The chain couples TRBV7-2 to TRBJ2-1; tentative D call: TRBD2 (5 bases). The germline CDR1 and CDR2 sequences are SGHTA and FQGNSA. CDR3 length equals 15 residues. Deletions cut 3 bases from V and 6 bases from J, with 15 bases between. The CDR3 DNA follows: TGTGCCAGCAGCTTCCGGGATCAGATCGCCAATGAGCAGTTCTTC. It translates to CASSFRDQIANEQFF.

This clonotype has only a few counts. The CDR3 here is CASSRTGSTEAFF. The CDR3 DNA reads TGTGCCAGCAGTCGGACAGGGTCCACTGAAGCTTTCTTT. The chain couples TRBV12-3 or TRBV12-4 to TRBJ1-1; 8 bases are shared with TRBD1. J gave up 4 bases and V 5 bases, and 3 bases lay outside the gene matches. The CDR3 has 13 amino acids.

This clonotype was counted many times. The J gene is TRBJ2-1, the V gene TRBV6-1, with 12 bases that match TRBD2. This CDR3 region has 17 residues. Trimming removed 5 bases from V and 7 bases from J; junction bases left unmatched: 12. Germline values: CDR1 MNHNS, CDR2 SASEGT. DNA of the CDR3: TGTGCCAGCAGTCGAGGACTAGCGGGATTCCTTAGGAATGAGCAGTTCTTC. Protein product: CASSRGLAGFLRNEQFF.

V and J are TRBV3-1 and TRBJ2-1; TRBD2 matches at 10 bases. Trimming at V came to 3 bases and at J to 11 bases, leaving 4 bases not matched to a gene. CDR3 length equals 13 residues. Looked up from germline, CDR1 is LGHDT and CDR2 is YNNKEL (reference sequence). The CDR3 DNA reads TGTGCCAGCAGCCAGTCTAGCGGGGGCCAGCAGTTCTTC. Translated: CASSQSSGGQQFF.

This sequence joins TRBV20-1 and TRBJ2-7; 8 bases agree with TRBD2. The CDR3 covers 15 residues. CDR1 and CDR2 (germline): DFQATT, SNEGSKA (reference sequence). Losses at the gene ends were 0 bases for V and 5 bases for J; bases not matched to a gene: 9. CDR3 in DNA: TGCAGTGCTAGAGATCTAGCGGCGGGAGGCAACGAGCAGTACTTC. Residues: CSARDLAAGGNEQYF.

The sample holds many counts of this clonotype. The V call is TRBV7-2, the J call TRBJ1-5; D gene uncertain. The CDR3 is 13 residues long. Trimming took 3 bases from V and 7 from J, leaving 10 bases between them. Germline lookup yields CDR1 SGHTA and CDR2 FQGNSA. The chain's CDR3 is CASSLRVNQPQHF. The CDR3 DNA reads TGTGCCAGCAGCTTGAGGGTTAACCAGCCCCAGCATTTT.

The chain recombines TRBV4-2 with TRBJ2-5, with D perhaps TRBD1 or TRBD2 (5 bases each). There are 16 residues in the CDR3. The V gene lost 4 bases and the J gene lost 5 bases, with 20 bases spanning the gap. From germline, CDR1 is LGHNA and CDR2 YNFKEQ. The CDR3 sequence is CASSPVGRVGAETQYF. The CDR3 coding sequence is TGTGCCAGCAGCCCTGTCGGGCGGGTTGGGGCTGAGACCCAGTACTTC.

The sample holds a few counts of this clonotype. The V and J genes are TRBV5-8 and TRBJ1-6; possible D gene TRBD1, 5 bases. Germline V gene data show CDR1 as SGHTS and CDR2 as YDEGEE. The V end lost 0 bases, the J end lost 0 bases, and 7 bases lay between the germline ends. CDR3 size: 16 residues. The CDR3 DNA reads TGTGCCAGCAGCTTGGCAGGGAGCTCCTATAATTCACCCCTCCACTTT. Translating it yields CASSLAGSSYNSPLHF.

The rearrangement links TRBV20-1 to TRBJ2-5, with D uncertain. Per the germline V gene, CDR1 is DFQATT and CDR2 is SNEGSKA (reference sequence). V lost 6 bases and J lost 7, with 12 bases in between. The CDR3 covers 11 residues. DNA of the CDR3: TGCAGTGCCTCGACCTCCAGGACCCAGTACTTC. Amino acid sequence: CSASTSRTQYF.

This clonotype was counted many times. The CDR3 sequence is CAISESTSTEAFF. The CDR3 nucleotides read TGTGCCATCAGTGAGTCGACGAGCACTGAAGCTTTCTTT. V is TRBV10-3 and J is TRBJ1-1; D unclear. Germline-derived CDR1 and CDR2 are ENHRY and SYGVKD. This CDR3 contains 13 residues. The germline V and J ends were trimmed by 0 bases and 4 bases, with 6 bases remaining between them.

Only a few counts were recorded for this clonotype. DNA of the CDR3: TGTGCCAGCAACGAGCGCGCCACTGGAAACACCATATATTTT. Translated: CASNERATGNTIYF. The chain combines TRBV2 with TRBJ1-3; D gene ambiguous. The CDR3 totals 14 residues. Between the trimmed V and J ends, which lost 7 bases and 2 bases, there was a span of 12 bases. Germline-derived CDR1 and CDR2 are SNHLY and FYNNEI.

This clonotype came up a few times. This rearrangement joins TRBV4-2 to TRBJ2-7; D might be TRBD2 (6 bases). The CDR3 covers 15 residues. The V gene's germline CDR1 is LGHNA and CDR2 YNFKEQ. V was trimmed by 0 bases and J by 3 bases, leaving 12 bases between them. The CDR3 sequence: CASSQDTSNDYEQYF. For the CDR3, the DNA is TGTGCCAGCAGCCAAGATACTAGCAACGACTACGAGCAGTACTTC.

This clonotype was counted a few times. The V and J genes are TRBV7-9 and TRBJ1-1, with D possibly being TRBD1 (6 bases). Germline V gives CDR1 SEHNR, CDR2 FQNEAQ (reference sequence). Trimming took 5 bases from V and 5 from J, leaving 18 bases between them. The CDR3 runs 15 residues. CDR3 protein: CASSPLQGWRTEAFF. The CDR3 nucleotides are TGTGCCAGCAGCCCACTACAGGGTTGGAGGACTGAAGCTTTCTTT.

This chain uses TRBV5-1 with TRBJ2-7, with 12 bases aligning to TRBD2. CDR1 is SGHRS and CDR2 is YFSETQ in the germline V gene. J lost 3 bases, V lost 4 bases, and 5 bases had no gene match. The CDR3 runs 15 residues. The CDR3 protein is CASSRRTSGDYEQYF. DNA for the CDR3: TGCGCCAGCAGCCGGAGGACTAGCGGGGACTACGAGCAGTACTTC. The whole variable domain, remainder taken from reference TRBV5-1 and TRBJ2-7, is KAGVTQTPRYLIKTRGQQVTLSCSPISGHRSVSWYQQTPGQGLQFLFEYFSETQRNKGNFPGRFSGRQFSNSRSEMNVSTLELGDSALYLCASSRRTSGDYEQYFGPGTRLTVT.

The rearrangement joins TRBV20-1 to TRBJ2-2, with D maybe TRBD2 (5 bases). The CDR3 loop spans 13 amino acids. V lost 6 bases to trimming and J lost 1 base, with 9 bases between them. The germline gives CDR1 DFQATT, CDR2 SNEGSKA (reference sequence). DNA for the CDR3: TGCAGTGCAGAGGGAGAGAACACCGGGGAGCTGTTTTTT. The encoded protein is CSAEGENTGELFF.

This sequence joins TRBV29-1 and TRBJ1-5, with unresolved D. There are 13 residues in the CDR3. Trimming took 1 base from V and 4 from J, leaving 8 bases between them. The germline V gene encodes CDR1 SQVTM and CDR2 ANQGSEA. The CDR3 spells CSVEVNQNQPQHF. CDR3 DNA sequence: TGCAGCGTTGAAGTCAATCAAAATCAGCCCCAGCATTTT.

This clonotype appeared a few times. This chain connects TRBV20-1 to TRBJ1-2; TRBD1 might be the D (6 bases). The germline V gene encodes CDR1 DFQATT and CDR2 SNEGSKA (reference sequence). The CDR3 length is 13 residues. V shed 4 bases and J shed 2 bases, with 11 bases lying between them. The CDR3 loop reads CSATRQENYGYTF. The CDR3 coding sequence is TGCAGTGCTACCCGACAGGAGAACTATGGCTACACCTTC.

In its sample, this clonotype was seen a few times. The chain couples TRBV4-3 to TRBJ2-7; perhaps TRBD1 as D (5 bases). CDR3 size: 14 residues. The V gene lost 0 bases and the J gene lost 2 bases, with 8 bases spanning the gap. The germline CDR1 and CDR2 sequences are LGHNA and YSLEER. CDR3 loop: CASSQERTTYEQYF. Written as DNA, the CDR3 is TGCGCCAGCAGCCAAGAAAGGACAACCTACGAGCAGTACTTC.

The chain combines TRBV20-1 with TRBJ1-4; D is possibly TRBD1 (6 bases). Trimming removed 3 bases at V and 5 bases at J, with 10 bases between. This CDR3 is built from 13 residues. The germline gives CDR1 DFQATT, CDR2 SNEGSKA (reference sequence). The DNA for the CDR3 is TGCAGTGCTAGCCGGACAGCGAATGAAAAACTGTTTTTT. Protein sequence: CSASRTANEKLFF.

The chain couples TRBV20-1 to TRBJ2-2; either TRBD1 or TRBD2 may supply D (5 bases each). With 3 bases removed from V and 3 bases from J, the gap between germline ends came to 8 bases. The CDR3 contains 13 residues. Looked up from germline, CDR1 is DFQATT and CDR2 is SNEGSKA (reference sequence). Here the CDR3 DNA reads TGCAGTGCTAGCGGGACCTACACCGGGGAGCTGTTTTTT. It specifies CSASGTYTGELFF.

This clonotype has just a few counts. This chain connects TRBV29-1 to TRBJ2-7; no clear D gene. V shed 4 bases and J shed 5 bases, with 9 bases lying between them. From germline, CDR1 is SQVTM and CDR2 ANQGSEA. The CDR3 runs 11 residues. In DNA, the CDR3 is TGCAGCGTTGGAAGAGGTAACGAGCAGTACTTC. Its protein product is CSVGRGNEQYF.

The chain employs TRBV20-1 and TRBJ1-1, with no clear D. The germline V and J ends were trimmed by 3 bases and 4 bases, with 6 bases remaining between them. Germline-derived CDR1 and CDR2 are DFQATT and SNEGSKA (reference sequence). The CDR3 contains 11 residues. The CDR3 DNA sequence: TGCAGTGCTAGGGAGACCACTGAAGCTTTCTTT. Residues: CSARETTEAFF.

The rearrangement uses TRBV15 and TRBJ1-1, with unresolved D. V was cut by 0 bases and J by 0 bases, with 2 bases left in between. The CDR3 has 13 residues. CDR1 is LNHNV, CDR2 YYDKDF, per germline (reference sequence). CDR3 protein: CATSRDVNTEAFF. The CDR3 nucleotides read TGTGCCACCAGCAGAGACGTGAACACTGAAGCTTTCTTT.